The 17 T cell receptor beta chains reported below all come from one sample, sequenced in a study of shared T cell receptors in the human thymus. Sequenced by immunoSEQ multiplex PCR; TCRdb stores in-frame clones only, minus some. This table has around 730,000 clones, 80% to 90% appearing once. This same sample was also taken into another study, of human thymus T cells.

Sequencing was done on a sample of thymocytes. The receptors originated from a girl under three years old with a congenital heart defect.

Only a few counts were recorded for this clone. The rearrangement joins TRBV5-4 to TRBJ1-1; D is ambiguous. Germline V gene data show CDR1 as SGHNT and CDR2 as YYREEE (reference sequence). The CDR3 is 14 amino acids. Between the trimmed V and J ends, which lost 0 bases and 2 bases, there was a span of 8 bases. The CDR3 nucleotides are TGTGCCAGCAGCTTGGGCGGATTTAACACTGAAGCTTTCTTT. This gives the protein CASSLGGFNTEAFF.

V is TRBV4-3 and J is TRBJ1-5; D ambiguous. The germline V and J ends were trimmed by 0 bases and 5 bases, with 23 bases remaining between them. The CDR3 totals 19 residues. CDR1 is LGHNA and CDR2 is YSLEER in the germline V gene. The CDR3 here is CASSQDYKYGIGVDQPQHF. CDR3 bases: TGCGCCAGCAGCCAAGATTATAAATATGGGATCGGGGTGGATCAGCCCCAGCATTTT.

Only a few counts were recorded for this clone. This chain connects TRBV6-5 to TRBJ1-5; perhaps TRBD1 as D (5 bases). The CDR3 totals 14 residues. V dropped 5 bases and J dropped 4 bases, with 12 bases sitting between them. CDR1 MNHEY and CDR2 SVGAGI come from the germline V gene. The CDR3 DNA reads TGTGCCAGCAGTAATAGACAGAGGAATCAGCCCCAGCATTTT. It yields the protein CASSNRQRNQPQHF.

V gene TRBV19 combines with J gene TRBJ2-3, with TRBD2 matching over 10 bases. V gave up 5 bases and J gave up 2 bases; unmatched junction bases: 4. This CDR3 region has 15 residues. Germline V gives CDR1 LNHDA, CDR2 SQIVND (reference sequence). The DNA of the CDR3 is TGTGCCAGTAGTTTAGCGGGGGGAAACACAGATACGCAGTATTTT. This sequence encodes CASSLAGGNTDTQYF.

The genes are TRBV5-1 and TRBJ1-2, with 7 nucleotides matching TRBD1. This CDR3 region has 16 residues. Germline V gene lookup returns CDR1 SGHRS and CDR2 YFSETQ. The V and J ends lost 2 bases and 2 bases, in that order; junction bases with no gene match: 9. CDR3 sequence (DNA): TGCGCCAGCAGCTTAAGCCCCGGGACAGCCAACTATGGCTACACCTTC. Translation: CASSLSPGTANYGYTF.

CDR3 sequence: CASGGDRRNYGYTF. For the CDR3, the DNA is TGTGCCAGTGGAGGGGACCGCAGGAACTATGGCTACACCTTC. The rearrangement links TRBV19 to TRBJ1-2; TRBD1 might be the D (5 bases). The V gene lost 8 bases and the J gene lost 2 bases, with 15 bases spanning the gap. The CDR3 is 14 amino acids. The germline CDR1 and CDR2 sequences are LNHDA and SQIVND (reference sequence).

The chain joins TRBV5-1 to TRBJ1-3, with 7 bases matching TRBD1. In germline, CDR1 is SGHRS, CDR2 YFSETQ. The V segment lost 0 bases and the J segment 0 bases; nucleotides outside the gene matches: 3. The CDR3 has 16 amino acids. CDR3 protein: CASSLEGQSSGNTIYF. CDR3 sequence (DNA): TGCGCCAGCAGCTTGGAGGGACAGAGCTCTGGAAACACCATATATTTT.

The CDR3 nucleotides are TGTGCCAGCAGCCCGACCCGGGACAGGGACCAAAACACCTACGAGCAGTACTTC. The encoded protein is CASSPTRDRDQNTYEQYF. The chain joins TRBV4-2 to TRBJ2-7; 9 nucleotides align to TRBD1. V lost 4 bases and J lost 2; bases outside the gene matches: 15. The CDR3 covers 18 residues. The germline gives CDR1 LGHNA, CDR2 YNFKEQ.

The chain has TRBV4-3 and TRBJ2-7; 8 nucleotides align to TRBD2. This CDR3 comprises 15 residues. Germline CDR1 reads LGHNA; CDR2 reads YSLEER. Trimming removed 3 bases from V and 5 bases from J; junction bases left unmatched: 9. Here the CDR3 reads CASSHSRGGPDEQYF. The CDR3 DNA reads as TGCGCCAGCAGCCACTCACGCGGGGGGCCGGACGAGCAGTACTTC.

This chain joins TRBV11-2 and TRBJ1-5; D might be TRBD1 (6 bases). CDR1 and CDR2 from the germline V gene are SGHAT and FQNNGV. This CDR3 spans 15 amino acids. Trimming cost V 4 bases and J 4 bases, with 14 bases left between them. The CDR3 sequence is CASSSMTGRNQPQHF. CDR3 DNA: TGTGCCAGCAGCTCAATGACAGGTCGAAATCAGCCCCAGCATTTT.

The genes are TRBV5-6 and TRBJ2-2; TRBD1 matches at 11 bases. Germline V gene data show CDR1 as SGHDT and CDR2 as YYEEEE. The CDR3 extends over 14 amino acids. Losses at the gene ends were 4 bases for V and 6 bases for J; bases not matched to a gene: 2. This CDR3 reads CASSRGQGAGELFF. CDR3 DNA sequence: TGTGCCAGCAGCCGGGGACAGGGGGCCGGGGAGCTGTTTTTT.

The chain joins TRBV5-1 to TRBJ2-3; a possible D gene is TRBD1 (6 bases). This CDR3 spans 13 amino acids. Trimming left V 7 bases short and J 3 bases short, with 12 bases between. Germline-derived CDR1 and CDR2 are SGHRS and YFSETQ. The CDR3 sequence is CASLTGGTDTQYF. In DNA form, the CDR3 reads TGCGCCAGCTTGACAGGAGGTACAGATACGCAGTATTTT. Using reference TRBV5-1 and TRBJ2-3 for the parts outside the CDR3, the full variable domain is KAGVTQTPRYLIKTRGQQVTLSCSPISGHRSVSWYQQTPGQGLQFLFEYFSETQRNKGNFPGRFSGRQFSNSRSEMNVSTLELGDSALYLCASLTGGTDTQYFGPGTRLTVL.

The chain is built from TRBV29-1 and TRBJ1-1; tentatively, D is TRBD1 (5 bases). Trimming removed 4 bases from V and 0 bases from J, with 9 bases in between. The CDR3 loop spans 13 amino acids. Germline assignment: CDR1 SQVTM and CDR2 ANQGSEA. In nucleotides, the CDR3 is TGCAGCGTTGGGTGGGGGGTGAACACTGAAGCTTTCTTT. This translates into CSVGWGVNTEAFF.

This clone was seen once. The chain links TRBV25-1 to TRBJ2-7; D is perhaps TRBD1 (7 bases). CDR3 length equals 15 residues. The germline CDR1 and CDR2 sequences are MGHDK and SYGVNS. The V and J ends lost 4 bases and 3 bases respectively, with 16 bases between them. CDR3 region: CASSGGDSCCYEQYF. DNA of the CDR3: TGTGCCAGCAGTGGGGGGGACAGTTGTTGCTACGAGCAGTACTTC.

CDR3 residues: CASSLGDRSWSYTF. The DNA of the CDR3 is TGTGCCAGCAGCTTAGGGGACAGGTCATGGAGCTACACCTTC. The genes are TRBV7-2 and TRBJ1-2; 8 nucleotides match TRBD1. The CDR3 has 14 amino acids. V lost 1 base and J lost 9; bases outside the gene matches: 7. Germline V gene sequence: CDR1 SGHTA, CDR2 FQGNSA.

In regard to this clone: The CDR3 end shows no conserved phenylalanine or tryptophan, and so a read error is likely. The J gene is TRBJ2-7, the V gene TRBV28, with a possible D match to TRBD2 (5 bases). Trimming cost V 5 bases and J 1 base, with 18 bases left between them. Germline V gene sequence: CDR1 MDHEN, CDR2 SYDVKM. CDR3 length equals 16 residues. In DNA, the CDR3 is TGTGCCAGCAGTCCAACCATCTGGACTCATTCCTACGAGCAGTACCTC. It translates to CASSPTIWTHSYEQYL.

This sequence joins TRBV19 and TRBJ1-5, with D possibly TRBD1 on 5 matching bases. The V and J ends lost 7 bases and 1 base respectively, with 38 bases between them. The CDR3 runs 23 residues. The germline V gene has CDR1 LNHDA and CDR2 SQIVND (reference sequence). CDR3 DNA: TGTGCCAGTAACAGATATTGGGAAGCCGGACAACAGGCCTTGCCAGGGAGCAATCAGCCCCAGCATTTT. It translates to CASNRYWEAGQQALPGSNQPQHF.